This is a list of T cell receptor beta chains from one sample in a study of T cell responses to AZD1222 COVID-19 vaccine. The protocol was immunoSEQ multiplex PCR, while the TCRdb copy is restricted to in-frame clones and leaves out a portion. The sample gives 150,000 or so clones, approximately 90% of which show up once; approximately 5.3% is in the top ten. The source material was peripheral blood, sampled on day 0 of AZD1222 vaccination. Source of these receptors: an adult in good health. Each CDR3 is given with its conserved first and last residue. Rows may omit the clone size; those that give it use once, few, many or a size class.

>TRBV7-3|.
CASSLTSYNEQFF
>TRBV10-2|.
CASRPDENTEAFF
>TRBV28|.
CASSGTAPYEQYF
>TRBV19|.
CASSIRGTSYGYTF
>TRBV5-1|.
CASSVRAGGGELFF
>TRBV18|.
CASSPSGENIQYF
>TRBV6-7|.
CASSFADRVYTEAFF
>TRBV11-2|few
CASSLGQGPYEQYF
>TRBV27|.
CASSSTSGANVLTF
>TRBV28|.
CASSLGQGGEQYF
>TRBV19|.
CASSTIQGAIFGYTF
>TRBV7-6|.
CASTPGGYTEAFF
>TRBV6-5|.
CAVVGAPNEQFF
>TRBV7-2|.
CASSPDYATNEKLFF
>TRBV27|.
CASSLSRTSGSSYEQYF
>TRBV5-8|.
CASSHRDAIYNEQFF
>TRBV2|.
CASSDFLWTSGPEQYF
>TRBV5-1|once
CASSLVGSTEAFF
>TRBV28|.
CASSWDSHGYTF
>TRBV19|.
CASSRDGYYNEQFF
>TRBV19|.
CASSIQQDSRQPQHF
>TRBV5-4|.
CASSLRQGNTEAFF
>TRBV9|.
CASSPDSINTEAFF
>TRBV28|once
CASSPGGPEGANVLTF
>TRBV27|.
CASRRLAGNYNEQFF
>TRBV24-1|.
CATSDTRQGVNIQYF
>TRBV28|.
CASTVGLAGANEQFF
>TRBV28|.
CASSLQFEAFF
>TRBV4-1|.
CASSQAAVPNYEQYF
>TRBV28|once
CASTSPYEQYF
>TRBV4-1|.
CASSQEDSLTVNTEAFF
>TRBV6-5|.
CASSYYTGNTEAFF
>TRBV27|.
CASSRTRVRSYNSPLHF
>TRBV7-2|.
CASSLAWGTEAFF
>TRBV18|.
CASSPPQGETQYF
>TRBV13|.
CASSLGRDEQYF
>TRBV4-2|.
CASSHLTSGRYNEQFF
>TRBV27|.
CASTPRYEQYF
>TRBV3-1/TRBV3-2|.
CASSQDLGEVGETQYF
>TRBV6-4|once
CASSVQGGATGELFF
>TRBV25-1|.
CASSESGDYNSPLHF
>TRBV19|.
CASSIDQRLRGTEAFF
>TRBV9|.
CASSLGNAKNIQYF
>TRBV7-8|.
CASSRTAGLALYNEQFF
>TRBV5-1|.
CASSFERGRTDTQYF
>TRBV7-2|.
CASSLGFSYGYTF
>TRBV10-1|.
CATLLRVIGYTF
>TRBV5-1|.
CASSILAGSTDTQYF
>TRBV7-9|.
CASSWTVNTGELFF
>TRBV7-2|.
CASSPLTSVDTDTQYF
>TRBV6-5|.
CASSLDSSYGYTF
>TRBV7-9|.
CASSLDIGREVEQFF